The 14 T cell receptor beta chains given below trace back to one sample, sequenced in a study of cytomegalovirus exposure and HLA in healthy donors. The PCR contained 60 Vbeta and 13 Jbeta primers. Method: immunoSEQ multiplex PCR; TCRdb's copy keeps in-frame clones and lacks some. The sample yields fewer than 200,000 clones, around a tenth seen once. Sequencing was done on a sample of PBMCs. Receptors originate from a woman in her 30s in good health and CMV-seropositive.

There are a few counts of this clone. The gene calls are TRBV4-1 and TRBJ2-3, with D uncertain. The CDR3 contains 14 residues. The ends were cut back, 0 bases at V and 2 bases at J, with 6 bases in the middle. The germline V gene encodes CDR1 MGHRA and CDR2 YSYEKL. CDR3: CASSQDLNTDTQYF. CDR3 coding DNA: TGCGCCAGCAGCCAAGATCTTAACACAGATACGCAGTATTTT.

The rearrangement links TRBV29-1 to TRBJ1-1; D is uncertain. V lost 4 bases to trimming and J lost 4 bases, with 19 bases between them. The CDR3 has 15 residues. From germline, CDR1 is SQVTM and CDR2 ANQGSEA. CDR3 region: CSVGSGKGPTTEAFF. Written as DNA, the CDR3 is TGCAGCGTTGGATCCGGGAAAGGCCCTACCACTGAAGCTTTCTTT.

This clone was picked up a small number of times. The chain uses TRBV5-1 and TRBJ1-2; 9 bases agree with TRBD1. V gave up 4 bases and J gave up 0 bases; unmatched junction bases: 7. This CDR3 comprises 16 residues. Germline V CDR1 and CDR2: SGHRS, YFSETQ. The CDR3 DNA reads as TGCGCCAGCAGCCGCATAACAGGGGGCGCTAACTATGGCTACACCTTC. Encoded protein: CASSRITGGANYGYTF.

The chain is built from TRBV25-1 and TRBJ1-5; 8 bases align to TRBD1. With V trimmed by 4 bases and J by 6 bases, 5 bases remained unmatched. This CDR3 spans 14 amino acids. The V gene's germline CDR1 is MGHDK and CDR2 SYGVNS. This CDR3 is CASSGTGFGQPQHF. In nucleotides, the CDR3 is TGTGCCAGCAGTGGGACAGGGTTCGGTCAGCCCCAGCATTTT.

The table lists this clone with a few counts. The V gene is TRBV28, the J gene TRBJ2-1, with a possible D match to TRBD1 (5 bases). The CDR3 loop spans 14 amino acids. The V end lost 7 bases, the J end lost 9 bases, and 19 bases lay between the germline ends. From germline, CDR1 is MDHEN and CDR2 SYDVKM. CDR3 sequence reads: CASTAARVSSEQFF. The CDR3 coding sequence is TGTGCCAGCACAGCTGCCAGGGTGTCTAGTGAGCAGTTCTTC.

The V call is TRBV6-6, the J call TRBJ2-2, with D possibly matching TRBD1 (6 bases). This CDR3 has 15 amino acids. Trimming removed 5 bases at V and 6 bases at J, with 16 bases between. CDR1 and CDR2 from the germline V gene are MNHNY and SVGAGI (reference sequence). CDR3 sequence reads: CASSRPLQGAGELFF. The CDR3 nucleotides read TGTGCCAGCAGTAGACCCCTACAGGGAGCCGGGGAGCTGTTTTTT.

This clone was seen only a few times. The chain is built from TRBV5-1 and TRBJ1-1; D is perhaps TRBD1 (6 bases). Germline V gene sequence: CDR1 SGHRS, CDR2 YFSETQ. This CDR3 is 14 amino acids long. V was cut by 4 bases and J by 1 base, with 11 bases left in between. The CDR3 DNA follows: TGCGCCAGCAGCCGAATGGGACAGAACACTGAAGCTTTCTTT. It translates to CASSRMGQNTEAFF.

This rearrangement joins TRBV19 to TRBJ2-5; 10 nucleotides agree with TRBD1. CDR3 size: 14 residues. Germline V gene lookup returns CDR1 LNHDA and CDR2 SQIVND (reference sequence). J was trimmed by 8 bases and V by 1 base; bases with no gene match: 4. CDR3 in amino acids: CASSIVGDRGTQYF. CDR3 bases: TGTGCCAGTAGTATAGTGGGGGACAGGGGAACCCAGTACTTC.

The J gene is TRBJ2-7, the V gene TRBV19; a weak D match, TRBD2 (5 bases). The V end was cut by 2 bases, the J end by 0 bases, with 14 bases between. This CDR3 has 16 amino acids. The germline V gene encodes CDR1 LNHDA and CDR2 SQIVND (reference sequence). Here the CDR3 DNA reads TGTGCCAGTAGTATAACACTGGACTCGAGCTCCTACGAGCAGTACTTC. Amino acids: CASSITLDSSSYEQYF.

This chain connects TRBV5-1 to TRBJ2-5; the match to TRBD1 covers 8 bases. V gave up 1 base and J gave up 5 bases; unmatched junction bases: 7. CDR1 is SGHRS, CDR2 YFSETQ, per germline. The CDR3 spans 15 residues. Here the CDR3 reads CASSLQGANGETQYF. Written as DNA, the CDR3 is TGCGCCAGCAGCTTGCAGGGGGCGAATGGGGAGACCCAGTACTTC.

In this sample, this clone turned up a few times. The chain has TRBV5-1 and TRBJ1-1; D is ambiguous. V lost 3 bases and J 0 bases, leaving 9 bases between the germline ends. The germline gives CDR1 SGHRS, CDR2 YFSETQ. The CDR3 length is 14 residues. CDR3 nucleotide sequence: TGCGCCAGCAGCTCATCTAAAGTGAACACTGAAGCTTTCTTT. Amino acid sequence: CASSSSKVNTEAFF.

CDR3: CASGLGPGGEQYF. The CDR3 region has the DNA TGTGCTAGTGGTTTGGGGCCCGGAGGGGAGCAGTACTTC. V gene TRBV12-5 combines with J gene TRBJ2-7, with a weak D call TRBD2 (6 bases). CDR1 and CDR2 (germline): LGHNT, FRNRAP. The ends were cut back, 1 base at V and 7 bases at J, with 11 bases in the middle. The CDR3 contains 13 residues.

The chain carries TRBV7-9 and TRBJ2-5; D gene uncertain. V was shortened by 0 bases and J by 4 bases, with 9 bases between the two germline ends. CDR1 SEHNR and CDR2 FQNEAQ come from the germline V gene (reference sequence). This CDR3 is built from 14 residues. CDR3 loop: CASSLARSGETQYF. CDR3 nucleotide sequence: TGTGCCAGCAGCTTAGCGCGGTCGGGAGAGACCCAGTACTTC.

This chain uses TRBV6-4 with TRBJ2-7; D not certain. The CDR3 sequence is 14 residues long. Trimming took off 3 bases at V and 0 bases at J, with 9 bases between the two ends. Germline-derived CDR1 and CDR2 are MRHNA and SNTAGT. The CDR3 sequence is CASSEWAGSYEQYF. CDR3 DNA sequence: TGTGCCAGCAGTGAATGGGCCGGCTCCTACGAGCAGTACTTC.